These T cell receptor beta chains were read from a single sample in a study of blood T cell repertoires in COVID-19. The assay was immunoSEQ multiplex PCR, and TCRdb's table has in-frame clones only and misses some. The sample shows under 150,000 clones, 80% to 90% of them seen only once. Sequencing was carried out using peripheral blood. The receptors originated from a man in his forties or fifties with active COVID-19. CDR3s include the opening cysteine and the closing phenylalanine or tryptophan. A D gene is named only where the DNA matches it firmly. Clone size is shown for a subset of rows, as once, few, many or a class of expanded clone.

J,D,V,size,CDR3,DNA
TRBJ1-5,.,TRBV2,.,CASSEADGKQPQHF,TGTGCCAGCAGTGAAGCGGACGGGAAACAGCCCCAGCATTTT
TRBJ1-1,.,TRBV3-1/TRBV3-2,.,CASSQMESTEAFF,TGTGCCAGCAGCCAGATGGAGAGCACTGAAGCTTTCTTT
TRBJ2-5,.,TRBV7-9,.,CASSSVQTQYF,TGTGCCAGCAGCTCTGTTCAGACCCAGTACTTC
TRBJ2-5,.,TRBV7-8,few,CASSNKETQYF,TGTGCCAGCAGCAACAAAGAGACCCAGTACTTC
TRBJ2-7,TRBD2,TRBV9,few,CASSLTSGVGEQYF,TGTGCCAGCAGCCTGACCAGCGGGGTAGGCGAGCAGTACTTC
TRBJ1-2,TRBD1,TRBV12-3/TRBV12-4,.,CASSPGQFYGYTF,TGTGCCAGCAGTCCGGGACAGTTCTATGGCTACACCTTC
TRBJ2-4,.,TRBV4-3,.,CASSQNRVAKNIQYF,TGCGCCAGCAGCCAGAACAGGGTGGCCAAAAACATTCAGTACTTC
TRBJ1-6,.,TRBV7-2,.,CASSQLTGSSPLHF,TGTGCCAGCAGCCAATTAACAGGGAGCTCACCCCTCCACTTT
TRBJ2-1,TRBD1,TRBV12-3/TRBV12-4,.,CASSLRDRVEQFF,TGTGCCAGCAGCCTCCGGGACAGGGTTGAGCAGTTCTTC
TRBJ1-4,TRBD1,TRBV19,.,CASGRQGPNEKLFF,TGTGCCAGTGGGAGACAGGGGCCTAATGAAAAACTGTTTTTT
TRBJ1-4,TRBD1,TRBV5-1,.,CASSRGQGVDEKLFF,TGCGCCAGCAGCCGAGGACAGGGGGTCGATGAAAAACTGTTTTTT
TRBJ2-7,.,TRBV19,.,CASSTGVGEQYF,TGTGCCAGTTCAACGGGGGTGGGGGAGCAGTACTTC
TRBJ2-1,TRBD2,TRBV4-3,.,CASSQDLAGGGNEQFF,TGCGCCAGCAGCCAGGACCTAGCGGGCGGGGGAAATGAGCAGTTCTTC
TRBJ2-2,TRBD1,TRBV19,.,CASTWTTGVTGELFF,TGTGCCAGTACCTGGACGACAGGGGTTACCGGGGAGCTGTTTTTT
TRBJ1-1,TRBD1,TRBV29-1,.,CSVGQGKTEAFF,TGCAGCGTCGGACAGGGTAAAACTGAAGCTTTCTTT
TRBJ1-1,TRBD1,TRBV30,.,CTGGKTEAFF,TGTACAGGGGGTAAGACTGAAGCTTTCTTT
TRBJ2-5,TRBD2,TRBV7-2,.,CASSLVASGGTQYF,TGTGCCAGCAGCTTAGTAGCTAGCGGGGGGACCCAGTACTTC
TRBJ1-1,.,TRBV4-1,.,CASSQIGQKNTEAFF,TGCGCCAGCAGCCAGATTGGACAGAAGAACACTGAAGCTTTCTTT
TRBJ2-2,.,TRBV19,many,CASSIDAGATGELFF,TGTGCCAGTAGTATAGATGCGGGGGCCACCGGGGAGCTGTTTTTT
TRBJ2-1,TRBD2,TRBV30,.,CAWGPPAGGPFF,TGTGCCTGGGGGCCACCAGCGGGGGGGCCGTTCTTC
TRBJ2-5,TRBD2,TRBV7-3,.,CASSSGGLAQETQYF,TGTGCCAGCAGCTCGGGGGGTCTAGCTCAAGAGACCCAGTACTTC
TRBJ1-5,TRBD1,TRBV20-1,once,CSASKGQGATGQPQHF,TGCAGTGCTAGTAAGGGACAGGGGGCGACGGGTCAGCCCCAGCATTTT
TRBJ2-7,TRBD1,TRBV5-6,.,CASSRPGQGTYEQYF,TGTGCCAGCAGCCGTCCGGGACAGGGGACTTACGAGCAGTACTTC
TRBJ2-3,.,TRBV24-1,.,CATSDSPLERDTQYF,TGTGCCACCAGTGATTCCCCTCTAGAGCGGGATACGCAGTATTTT
TRBJ2-1,TRBD1,TRBV7-2,.,CASSLGGTGAYNEQFF,TGTGCCAGCAGCTTAGGAGGGACAGGGGCCTACAATGAGCAGTTCTTC
TRBJ2-3,TRBD2,TRBV7-2,.,CASSSPREGHTQYF,TGTGCCAGCAGCTCCCCAAGGGAGGGTCATACGCAGTATTTT
TRBJ2-5,TRBD1,TRBV7-8,.,CASSSRQGRETQYF,TGTGCCAGCAGCTCCCGACAGGGCCGGGAGACCCAGTACTTC
TRBJ2-7,.,TRBV7-8,.,CASSLENRAIREQYF,TGTGCCAGCAGCTTAGAGAACAGGGCCATACGCGAGCAGTACTTC
TRBJ2-2,.,TRBV6-2/TRBV6-3,.,CASSYRPGGLSANTGELFF,TGTGCCAGCAGTTACCGGCCCGGAGGGCTGTCCGCGAACACCGGGGAGCTGTTTTTT
TRBJ2-3,TRBD1,TRBV5-4,.,CASSLAQGATTDTQYF,TGTGCCAGCAGCTTGGCGCAGGGGGCGACCACAGATACGCAGTATTTT
TRBJ1-5,TRBD1,TRBV29-1,.,CSVRQGGGNQPQHF,TGCAGCGTTCGACAGGGGGGAGGCAATCAGCCCCAGCATTTT
TRBJ2-1,.,TRBV7-2,.,CASSPGVSRRVYNEQFF,TGTGCCAGCAGCCCAGGGGTATCTAGGCGGGTCTACAATGAGCAGTTCTTC
TRBJ1-1,.,TRBV20-1,.,CSARGDTEAFF,TGCAGTGCCCGGGGGGACACTGAAGCTTTCTTT
TRBJ2-1,.,TRBV12-5,.,CASGTGDNEQFF,TGTGCTAGTGGCACGGGAGACAATGAGCAGTTCTTC
TRBJ2-5,TRBD2,TRBV7-9,.,CASSLTSGGVETQYF,TGTGCCAGCAGCTTGACTAGCGGGGGGGTAGAGACCCAGTACTTC
TRBJ1-1,TRBD1,TRBV30,.,CAWSKKDRGLPEAFF,TGTGCCTGGAGTAAAAAGGACAGGGGGCTTCCTGAAGCTTTCTTT
TRBJ1-4,.,TRBV18,many,CASSSTETNEKLFF,TGTGCCAGCTCATCTACAGAAACTAATGAAAAACTGTTTTTT
TRBJ2-6,.,TRBV6-5,.,CASSRYGANVLTF,TGTGCCAGCAGCAGGTATGGGGCCAACGTCCTGACTTTC
TRBJ2-7,TRBD1,TRBV27,.,CASRLVRGSYEQYF,TGTGCCAGCAGACTGGTCAGGGGGTCCTACGAGCAGTACTTC
TRBJ1-5,TRBD1,TRBV6-2/TRBV6-3,.,CASSASRQGFFNQPQHF,TGTGCCAGCAGTGCAAGTAGACAGGGCTTTTTTAATCAGCCCCAGCATTTT
TRBJ1-6,.,TRBV5-4,.,CASSVGLNNSPLHF,TGTGCCAGCAGCGTCGGACTGAATAATTCACCCCTCCACTTT
TRBJ2-5,TRBD2,TRBV19,.,CASSILLTSVETQYF,TGTGCCAGTAGTATACTCTTGACTAGCGTGGAGACCCAGTACTTC
TRBJ2-7,TRBD2,TRBV3-1/TRBV3-2,.,CASSQGAGGLPYEQYF,TGTGCCAGCAGCCAAGGAGCGGGGGGGCTGCCGTACGAGCAGTACTTC